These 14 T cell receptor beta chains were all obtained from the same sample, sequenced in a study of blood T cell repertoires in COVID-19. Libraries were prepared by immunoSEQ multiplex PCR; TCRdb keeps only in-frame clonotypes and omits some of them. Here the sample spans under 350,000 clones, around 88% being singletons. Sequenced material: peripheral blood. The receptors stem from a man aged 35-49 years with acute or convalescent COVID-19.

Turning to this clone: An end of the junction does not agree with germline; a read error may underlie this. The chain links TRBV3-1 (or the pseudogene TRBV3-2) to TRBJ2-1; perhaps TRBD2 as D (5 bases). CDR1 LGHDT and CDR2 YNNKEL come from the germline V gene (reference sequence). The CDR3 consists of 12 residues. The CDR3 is CASSQDGAIGVF. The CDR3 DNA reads TGTGCCAGCAGCCAAGATGGAGCCATCGGGGTCTTC.

CDR3 sequence reads: CASSDLPGQGNEQFF. CDR3 sequence (DNA): TGCGCCAGCAGTGATCTCCCGGGACAGGGAAATGAGCAGTTCTTC. The chain recombines TRBV10-1 with TRBJ2-1, with 9 bases lining up with TRBD1. There are 15 residues in the CDR3. V gave up 3 bases and J gave up 7 bases; unmatched junction bases: 7. From germline, CDR1 is WNHNN and CDR2 SYGVQD (reference sequence).

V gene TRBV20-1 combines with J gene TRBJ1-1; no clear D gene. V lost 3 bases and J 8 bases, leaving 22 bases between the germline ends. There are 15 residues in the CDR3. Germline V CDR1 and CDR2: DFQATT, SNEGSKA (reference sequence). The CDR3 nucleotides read TGCAGTGCTAGTGGGCAGGTCAATAGGTTCCCAGAAGCTTTCTTT. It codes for CSASGQVNRFPEAFF.

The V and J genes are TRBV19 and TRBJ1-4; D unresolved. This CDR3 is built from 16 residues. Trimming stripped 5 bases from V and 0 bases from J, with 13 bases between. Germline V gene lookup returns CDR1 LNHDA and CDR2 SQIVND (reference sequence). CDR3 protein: CASSLGPRATNEKLFF. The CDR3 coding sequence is TGTGCCAGTAGTCTGGGCCCCCGCGCAACTAATGAAAAACTGTTTTTT.

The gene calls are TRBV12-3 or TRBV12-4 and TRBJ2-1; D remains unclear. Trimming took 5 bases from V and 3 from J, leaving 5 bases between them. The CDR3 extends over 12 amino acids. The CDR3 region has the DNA TGTGCCAGCAGTCCGGTCTACAATGAGCAGTTCTTC. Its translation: CASSPVYNEQFF.

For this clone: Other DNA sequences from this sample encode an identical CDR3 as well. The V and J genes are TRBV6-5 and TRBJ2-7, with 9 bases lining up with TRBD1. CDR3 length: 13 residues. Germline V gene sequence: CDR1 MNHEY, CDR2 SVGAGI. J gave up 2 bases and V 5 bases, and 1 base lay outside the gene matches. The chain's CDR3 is CASSHRGPYEQYF. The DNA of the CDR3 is TGTGCCAGCAGTCACAGGGGGCCCTACGAGCAGTACTTC.

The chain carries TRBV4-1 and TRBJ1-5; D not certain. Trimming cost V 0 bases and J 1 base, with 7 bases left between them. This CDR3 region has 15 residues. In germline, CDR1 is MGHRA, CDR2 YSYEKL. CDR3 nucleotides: TGCGCCAGCAGCCAAGATCAGAGGAGCAATCAGCCCCAGCATTTT. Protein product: CASSQDQRSNQPQHF.

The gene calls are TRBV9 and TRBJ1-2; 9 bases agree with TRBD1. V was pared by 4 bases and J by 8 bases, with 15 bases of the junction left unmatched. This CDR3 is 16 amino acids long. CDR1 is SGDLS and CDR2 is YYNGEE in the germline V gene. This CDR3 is CASSPNRGLNLWGYTF. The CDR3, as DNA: TGTGCCAGCAGCCCCAACAGGGGGCTTAACCTTTGGGGCTACACCTTC.

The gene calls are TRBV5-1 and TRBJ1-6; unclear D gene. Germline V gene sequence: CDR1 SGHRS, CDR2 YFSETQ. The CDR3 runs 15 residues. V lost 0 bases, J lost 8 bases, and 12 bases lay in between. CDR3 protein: CASSLGTLGDSPLHF. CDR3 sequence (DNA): TGCGCCAGCAGCTTGGGTACCCTCGGGGATTCACCCCTCCACTTT.

Written as DNA, the CDR3 is TGTGCCAGCAGGGCCGGGACAGGGCTCTTCTCAGGGGCCAACGTCCTGACTTTC. Amino acids: CASRAGTGLFSGANVLTF. The chain links TRBV25-1 to TRBJ2-6; 9 bases match TRBD1. This CDR3 is built from 18 residues. Germline trimming cut 6 bases from V and 4 bases from J; bases unmatched to any gene: 13. The germline gives CDR1 MGHDK, CDR2 SYGVNS.

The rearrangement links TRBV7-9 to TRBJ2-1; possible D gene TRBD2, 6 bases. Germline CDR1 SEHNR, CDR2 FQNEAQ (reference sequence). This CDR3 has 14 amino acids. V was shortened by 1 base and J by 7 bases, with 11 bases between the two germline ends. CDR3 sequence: CASSLVQEGNEQFF. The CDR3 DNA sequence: TGTGCCAGCAGCTTAGTACAGGAGGGGAATGAGCAGTTCTTC.

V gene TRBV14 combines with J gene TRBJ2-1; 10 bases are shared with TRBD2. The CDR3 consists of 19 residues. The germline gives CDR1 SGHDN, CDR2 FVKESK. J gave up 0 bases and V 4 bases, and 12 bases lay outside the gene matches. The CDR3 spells CASSPLPGTSDHSYNEQFF. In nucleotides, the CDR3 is TGTGCCAGCAGCCCTCTACCCGGGACTAGCGATCACTCCTACAATGAGCAGTTCTTC.

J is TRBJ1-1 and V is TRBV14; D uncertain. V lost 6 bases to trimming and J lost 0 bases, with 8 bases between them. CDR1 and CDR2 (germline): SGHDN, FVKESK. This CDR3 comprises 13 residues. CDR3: CASSEGLNTEAFF. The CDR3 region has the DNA TGTGCCAGCAGTGAGGGTTTGAACACTGAAGCTTTCTTT.

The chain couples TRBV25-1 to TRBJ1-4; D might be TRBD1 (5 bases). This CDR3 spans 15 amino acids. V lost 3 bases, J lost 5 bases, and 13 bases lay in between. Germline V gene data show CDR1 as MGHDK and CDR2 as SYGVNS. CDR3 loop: CASSEGQPTNEKLFF. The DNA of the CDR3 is TGTGCCAGCAGTGAGGGGCAGCCGACGAATGAAAAACTGTTTTTT. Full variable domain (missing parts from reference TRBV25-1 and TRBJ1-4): EADIYQTPRYLVIGTGKKITLECSQTMGHDKMYWYQQDPGMELHLIHYSYGVNSTEKGDLSSESTVSRIRTEHFPLTLESARPSHTSQYLCASSEGQPTNEKLFFGSGTQLSVL.